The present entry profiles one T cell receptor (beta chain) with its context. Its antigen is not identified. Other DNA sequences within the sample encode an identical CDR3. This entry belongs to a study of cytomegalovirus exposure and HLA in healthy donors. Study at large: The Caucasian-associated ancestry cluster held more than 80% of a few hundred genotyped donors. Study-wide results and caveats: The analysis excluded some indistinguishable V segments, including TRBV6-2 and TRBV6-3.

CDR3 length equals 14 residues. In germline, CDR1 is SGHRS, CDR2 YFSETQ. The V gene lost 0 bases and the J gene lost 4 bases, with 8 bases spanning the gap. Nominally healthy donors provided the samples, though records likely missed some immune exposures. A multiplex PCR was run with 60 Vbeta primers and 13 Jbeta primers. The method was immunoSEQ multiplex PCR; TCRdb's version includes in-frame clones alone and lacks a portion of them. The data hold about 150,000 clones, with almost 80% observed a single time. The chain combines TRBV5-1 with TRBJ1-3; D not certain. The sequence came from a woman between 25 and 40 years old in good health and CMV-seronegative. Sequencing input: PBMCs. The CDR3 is CASSLGTAGNTIYF. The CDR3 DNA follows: TGCGCCAGCAGCTTGGGGACTGCAGGAAACACCATATATTTT. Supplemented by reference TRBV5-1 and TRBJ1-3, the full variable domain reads KAGVTQTPRYLIKTRGQQVTLSCSPISGHRSVSWYQQTPGQGLQFLFEYFSETQRNKGNFPGRFSGRQFSNSRSEMNVSTLELGDSALYLCASSLGTAGNTIYFGEGSWLTVV.